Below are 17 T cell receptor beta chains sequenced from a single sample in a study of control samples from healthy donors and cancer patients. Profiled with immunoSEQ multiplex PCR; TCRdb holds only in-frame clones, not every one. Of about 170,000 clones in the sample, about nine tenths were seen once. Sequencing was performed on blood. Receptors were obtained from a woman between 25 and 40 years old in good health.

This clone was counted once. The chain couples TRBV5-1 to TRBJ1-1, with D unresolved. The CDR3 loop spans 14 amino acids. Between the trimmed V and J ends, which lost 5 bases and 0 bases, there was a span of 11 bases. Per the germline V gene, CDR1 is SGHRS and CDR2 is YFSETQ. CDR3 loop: CASRHRAMNTEAFF. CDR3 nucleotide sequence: TGCGCCAGCAGACATCGGGCAATGAACACTGAAGCTTTCTTT. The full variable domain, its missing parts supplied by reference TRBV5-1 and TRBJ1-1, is KAGVTQTPRYLIKTRGQQVTLSCSPISGHRSVSWYQQTPGQGLQFLFEYFSETQRNKGNFPGRFSGRQFSNSRSEMNVSTLELGDSALYLCASRHRAMNTEAFFGQGTRLTVV.

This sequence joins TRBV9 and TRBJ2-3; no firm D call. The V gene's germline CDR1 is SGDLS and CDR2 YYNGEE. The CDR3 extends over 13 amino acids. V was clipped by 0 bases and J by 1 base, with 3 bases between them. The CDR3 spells CASSVGGTDTQYF. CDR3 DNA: TGTGCCAGCAGCGTAGGCGGCACAGATACGCAGTATTTT.

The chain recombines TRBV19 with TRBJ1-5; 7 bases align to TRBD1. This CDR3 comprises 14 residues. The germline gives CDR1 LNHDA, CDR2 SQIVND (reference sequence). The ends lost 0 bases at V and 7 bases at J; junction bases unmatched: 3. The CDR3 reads CASSIDRGGQPQHF. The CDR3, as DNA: TGTGCCAGTAGTATAGACAGGGGGGGGCAGCCCCAGCATTTT.

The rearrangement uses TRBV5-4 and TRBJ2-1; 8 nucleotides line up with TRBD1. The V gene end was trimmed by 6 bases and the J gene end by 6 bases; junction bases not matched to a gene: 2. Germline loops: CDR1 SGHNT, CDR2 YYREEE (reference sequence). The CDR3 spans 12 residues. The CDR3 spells CASTGQGNEQFF. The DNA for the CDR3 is TGTGCCAGCACCGGACAGGGCAATGAGCAGTTCTTC.

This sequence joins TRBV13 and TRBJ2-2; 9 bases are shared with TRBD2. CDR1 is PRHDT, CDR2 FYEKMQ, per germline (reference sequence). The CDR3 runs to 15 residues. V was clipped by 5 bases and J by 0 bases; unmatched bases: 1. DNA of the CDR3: TGTGCCAGCAGCCAGCGGGGGGCGAACACCGGGGAGCTGTTTTTT. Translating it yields CASSQRGANTGELFF.

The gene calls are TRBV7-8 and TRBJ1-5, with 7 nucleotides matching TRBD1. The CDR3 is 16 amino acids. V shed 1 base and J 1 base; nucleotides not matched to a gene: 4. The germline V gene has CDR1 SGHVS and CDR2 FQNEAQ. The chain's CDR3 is CASSLEGQLSNQPQHF. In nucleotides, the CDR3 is TGTGCCAGCAGCTTAGAGGGACAGCTGAGCAATCAGCCCCAGCATTTT.

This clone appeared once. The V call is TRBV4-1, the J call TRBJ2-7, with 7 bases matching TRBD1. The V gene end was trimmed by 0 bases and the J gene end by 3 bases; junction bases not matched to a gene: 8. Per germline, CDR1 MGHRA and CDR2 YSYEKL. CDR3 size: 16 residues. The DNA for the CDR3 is TGCGCCAGCAGCCAAGAAAGGGACAGCCCGGGCTACGAGCAGTACTTC. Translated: CASSQERDSPGYEQYF.

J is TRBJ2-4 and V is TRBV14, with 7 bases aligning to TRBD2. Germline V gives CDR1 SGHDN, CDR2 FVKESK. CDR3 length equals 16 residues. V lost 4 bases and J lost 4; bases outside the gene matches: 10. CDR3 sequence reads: CASSPSRWREKNIQYF. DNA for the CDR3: TGTGCCAGCAGCCCCTCCAGGTGGCGGGAGAAAAACATTCAGTACTTC.

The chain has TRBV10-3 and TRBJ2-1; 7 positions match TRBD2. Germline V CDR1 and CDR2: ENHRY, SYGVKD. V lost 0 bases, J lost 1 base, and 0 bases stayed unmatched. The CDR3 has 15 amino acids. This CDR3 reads CAISESAGSYNEQFF. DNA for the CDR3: TGTGCCATCAGTGAGTCAGCGGGGTCCTACAATGAGCAGTTCTTC.

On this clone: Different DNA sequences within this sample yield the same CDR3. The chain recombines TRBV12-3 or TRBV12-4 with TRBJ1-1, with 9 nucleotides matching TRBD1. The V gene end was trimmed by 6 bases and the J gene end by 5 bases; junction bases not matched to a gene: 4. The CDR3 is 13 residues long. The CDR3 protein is CASRPTGGTEAFF. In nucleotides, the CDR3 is TGTGCCAGCAGACCGACAGGGGGAACTGAAGCTTTCTTT.

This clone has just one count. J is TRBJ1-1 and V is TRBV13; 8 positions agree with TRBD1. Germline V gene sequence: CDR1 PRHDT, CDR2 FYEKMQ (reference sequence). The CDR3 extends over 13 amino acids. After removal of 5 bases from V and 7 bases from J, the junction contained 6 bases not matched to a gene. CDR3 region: CASSRGQGIEAFF. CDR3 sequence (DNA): TGTGCCAGCAGCCGAGGACAGGGTATTGAAGCTTTCTTT.

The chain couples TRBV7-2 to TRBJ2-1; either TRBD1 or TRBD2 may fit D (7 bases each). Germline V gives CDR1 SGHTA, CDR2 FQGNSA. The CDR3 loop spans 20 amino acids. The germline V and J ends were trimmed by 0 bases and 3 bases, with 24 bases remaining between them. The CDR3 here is CASSLAGGQTIAGYYNEQFF. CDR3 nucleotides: TGTGCCAGCAGCTTAGCAGGGGGACAGACAATAGCGGGCTACTACAATGAGCAGTTCTTC.

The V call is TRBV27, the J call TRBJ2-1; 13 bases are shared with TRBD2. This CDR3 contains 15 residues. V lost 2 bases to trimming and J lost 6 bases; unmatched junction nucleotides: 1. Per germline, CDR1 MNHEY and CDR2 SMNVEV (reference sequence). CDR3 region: CASSLGLAGVNEQFF. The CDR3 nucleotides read TGTGCCAGCAGTTTAGGACTAGCGGGAGTCAATGAGCAGTTCTTC.

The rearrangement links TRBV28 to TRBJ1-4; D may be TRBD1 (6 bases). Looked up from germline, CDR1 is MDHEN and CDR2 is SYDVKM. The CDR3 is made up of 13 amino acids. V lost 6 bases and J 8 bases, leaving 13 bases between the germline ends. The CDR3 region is CASRDSTGEKLFF. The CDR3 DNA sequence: TGTGCCAGCAGGGACAGCACGGGGGAAAAACTGTTTTTT.

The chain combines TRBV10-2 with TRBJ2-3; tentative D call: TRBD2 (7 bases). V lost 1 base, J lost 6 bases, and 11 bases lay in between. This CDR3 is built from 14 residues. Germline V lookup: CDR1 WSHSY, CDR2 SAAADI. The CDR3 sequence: CASSEWGGPDTQYF. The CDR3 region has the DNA TGCGCCAGCAGTGAGTGGGGGGGGCCCGATACGCAGTATTTT.

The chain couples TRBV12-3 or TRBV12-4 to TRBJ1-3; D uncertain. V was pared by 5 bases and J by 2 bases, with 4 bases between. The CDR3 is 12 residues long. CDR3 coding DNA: TGTGCCAGCAGTCCGGCTGGAAACACCATATATTTT. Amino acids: CASSPAGNTIYF.

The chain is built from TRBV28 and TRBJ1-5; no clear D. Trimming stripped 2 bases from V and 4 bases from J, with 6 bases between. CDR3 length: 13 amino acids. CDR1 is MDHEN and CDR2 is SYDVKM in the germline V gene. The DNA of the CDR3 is TGTGCCAGCAGTTTAATTGTTAATCAGCCCCAGCATTTT. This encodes CASSLIVNQPQHF.